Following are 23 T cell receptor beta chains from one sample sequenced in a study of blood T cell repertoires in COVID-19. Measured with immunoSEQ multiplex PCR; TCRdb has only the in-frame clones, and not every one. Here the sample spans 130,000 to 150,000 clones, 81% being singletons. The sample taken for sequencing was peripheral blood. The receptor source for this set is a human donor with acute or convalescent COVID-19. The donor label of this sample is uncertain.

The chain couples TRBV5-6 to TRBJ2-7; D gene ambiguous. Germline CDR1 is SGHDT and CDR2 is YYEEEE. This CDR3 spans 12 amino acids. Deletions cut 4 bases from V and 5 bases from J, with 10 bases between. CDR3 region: CASSLITDEQYF. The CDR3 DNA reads TGTGCCAGCAGCCTGATAACGGACGAGCAGTACTTC.

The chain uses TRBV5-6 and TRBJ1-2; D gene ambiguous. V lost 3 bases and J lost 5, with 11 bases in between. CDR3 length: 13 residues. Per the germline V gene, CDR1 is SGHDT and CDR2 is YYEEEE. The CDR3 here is CASSYLVEYGYTF. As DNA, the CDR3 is TGTGCCAGCAGCTACTTGGTAGAATATGGCTACACCTTC.

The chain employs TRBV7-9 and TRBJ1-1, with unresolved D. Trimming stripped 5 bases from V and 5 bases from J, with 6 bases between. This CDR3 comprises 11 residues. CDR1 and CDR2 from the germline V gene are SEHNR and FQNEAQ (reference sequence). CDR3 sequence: CASSPQTEAFF. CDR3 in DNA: TGTGCCAGCAGCCCTCAGACTGAAGCTTTCTTT.

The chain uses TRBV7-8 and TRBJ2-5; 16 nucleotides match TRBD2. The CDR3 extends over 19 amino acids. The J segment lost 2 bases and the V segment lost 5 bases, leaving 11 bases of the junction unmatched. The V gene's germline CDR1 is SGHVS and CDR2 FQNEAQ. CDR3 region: CASSPYIGTSGGAQETQYF. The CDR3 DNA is TGTGCCAGCAGCCCATATATAGGGACTAGCGGGGGGGCGCAAGAGACCCAGTACTTC.

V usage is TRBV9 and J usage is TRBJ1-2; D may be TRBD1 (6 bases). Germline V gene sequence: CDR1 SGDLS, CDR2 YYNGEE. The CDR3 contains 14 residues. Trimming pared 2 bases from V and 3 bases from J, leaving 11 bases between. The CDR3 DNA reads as TGTGCCAGCAGCGTTGCGGACAGTTACTATGGCTACACCTTC. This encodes CASSVADSYYGYTF. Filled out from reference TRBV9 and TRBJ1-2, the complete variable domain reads DSGVTQTPKHLITATGQRVTLRCSPRSGDLSVYWYQQSLDQGLQFLIQYYNGEERAKGNILERFSAQQFPDLHSELNLSSLELGDSALYFCASSVADSYYGYTFGSGTRLTVV.

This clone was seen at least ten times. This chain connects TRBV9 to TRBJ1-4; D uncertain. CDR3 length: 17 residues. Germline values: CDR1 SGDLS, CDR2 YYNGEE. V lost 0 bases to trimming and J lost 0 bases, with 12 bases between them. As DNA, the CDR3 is TGTGCCAGCAGCGTAGACGGGGTAGGAGCAACTAATGAAAAACTGTTTTTT. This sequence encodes CASSVDGVGATNEKLFF.

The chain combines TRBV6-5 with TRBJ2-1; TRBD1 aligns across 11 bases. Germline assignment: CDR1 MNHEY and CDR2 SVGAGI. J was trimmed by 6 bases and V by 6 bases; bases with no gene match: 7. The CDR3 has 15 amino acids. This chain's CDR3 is CASSRGTGGINEQFF. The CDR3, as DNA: TGTGCCAGCAGCCGAGGGACAGGGGGGATCAATGAGCAGTTCTTC.

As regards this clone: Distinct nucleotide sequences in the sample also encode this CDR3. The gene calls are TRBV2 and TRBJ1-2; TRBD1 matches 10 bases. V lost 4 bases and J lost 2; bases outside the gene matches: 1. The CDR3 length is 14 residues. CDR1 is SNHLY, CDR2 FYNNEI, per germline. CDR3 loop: CASSGGQGNYGYTF. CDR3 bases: TGTGCCAGCAGTGGGGGACAGGGGAACTATGGCTACACCTTC.

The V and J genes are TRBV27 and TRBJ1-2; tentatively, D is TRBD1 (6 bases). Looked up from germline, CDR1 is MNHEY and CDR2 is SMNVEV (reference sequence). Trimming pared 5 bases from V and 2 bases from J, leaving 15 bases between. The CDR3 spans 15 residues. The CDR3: CASSPYPDSNYGYTF. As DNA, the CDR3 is TGTGCCAGCAGTCCGTACCCGGACAGCAACTATGGCTACACCTTC.

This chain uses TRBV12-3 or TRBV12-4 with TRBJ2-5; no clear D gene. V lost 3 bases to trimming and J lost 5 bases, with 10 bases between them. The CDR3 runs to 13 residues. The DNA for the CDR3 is TGTGCCAGCAGTTTTGAAGCGCGGGAGACCCAGTACTTC. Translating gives CASSFEARETQYF.

The CDR3 bases are TGTGCCAGTAGTCCCAACAGGGGTGGCACTGAAGCTTTCTTT. This codes for CASSPNRGGTEAFF. The rearrangement uses TRBV19 and TRBJ1-1; TRBD1 matches 7 bases. CDR1 and CDR2 (germline): LNHDA, SQIVND (reference sequence). The CDR3 contains 14 residues. J gave up 4 bases and V 5 bases, and 7 bases lay outside the gene matches. The full variable domain, with the rest looked up from reference TRBV19 and TRBJ1-1, is DGGITQSPKYLFRKEGQNVTLSCEQNLNHDAMYWYRQDPGQGLRLIYYSQIVNDFQKGDIAEGYSVSREKKESFPLTVTSAQKNPTAFYLCASSPNRGGTEAFFGQGTRLTVV.

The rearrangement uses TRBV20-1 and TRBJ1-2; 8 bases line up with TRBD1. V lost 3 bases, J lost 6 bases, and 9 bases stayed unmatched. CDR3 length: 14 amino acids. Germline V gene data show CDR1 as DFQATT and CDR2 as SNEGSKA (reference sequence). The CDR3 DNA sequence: TGCAGTGCTAGTATCCCAGGGGGCCGAGATGGCTACACCTTC. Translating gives CSASIPGGRDGYTF.

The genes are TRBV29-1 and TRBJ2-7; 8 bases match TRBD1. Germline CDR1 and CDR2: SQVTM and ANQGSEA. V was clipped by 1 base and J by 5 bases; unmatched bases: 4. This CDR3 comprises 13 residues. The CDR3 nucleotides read TGCAGCGTTGAAGTCGGACAGGGAAACGAGCAGTACGTC. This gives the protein CSVEVGQGNEQYV.

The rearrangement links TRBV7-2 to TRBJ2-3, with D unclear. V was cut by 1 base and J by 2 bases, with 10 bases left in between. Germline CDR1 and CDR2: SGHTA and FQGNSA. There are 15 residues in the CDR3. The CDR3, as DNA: TGTGCCAGCAGCTTAGGGCCATATTTCACAGATACGCAGTATTTT. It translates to CASSLGPYFTDTQYF.

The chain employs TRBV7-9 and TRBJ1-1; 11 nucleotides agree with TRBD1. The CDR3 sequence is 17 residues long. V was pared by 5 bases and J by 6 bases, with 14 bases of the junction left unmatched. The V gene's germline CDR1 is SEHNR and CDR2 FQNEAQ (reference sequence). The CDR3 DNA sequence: TGTGCCAGCAGCCCTAGGGACAGGGGGAGAGAGGGCGCTGAAGCTTTCTTT. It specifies CASSPRDRGREGAEAFF.

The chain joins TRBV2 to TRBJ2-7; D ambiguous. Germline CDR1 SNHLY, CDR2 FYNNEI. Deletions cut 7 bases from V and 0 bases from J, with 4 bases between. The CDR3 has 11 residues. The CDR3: CASTNSYEQYV. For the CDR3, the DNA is TGTGCCAGCACCAACTCCTACGAGCAGTACGTC.

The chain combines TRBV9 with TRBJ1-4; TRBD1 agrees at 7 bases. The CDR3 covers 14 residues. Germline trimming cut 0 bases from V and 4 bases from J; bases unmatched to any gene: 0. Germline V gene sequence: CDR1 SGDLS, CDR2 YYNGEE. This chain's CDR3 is CASSVDRGNEKLFF. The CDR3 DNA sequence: TGTGCCAGCAGCGTAGACAGGGGTAATGAAAAACTGTTTTTT.

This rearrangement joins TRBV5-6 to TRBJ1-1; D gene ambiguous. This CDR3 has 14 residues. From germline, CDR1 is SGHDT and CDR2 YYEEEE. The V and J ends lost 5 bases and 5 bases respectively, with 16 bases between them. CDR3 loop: CASSTLRGRTEAFF. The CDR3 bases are TGTGCCAGCAGTACCCTCAGAGGGCGGACTGAAGCTTTCTTT.

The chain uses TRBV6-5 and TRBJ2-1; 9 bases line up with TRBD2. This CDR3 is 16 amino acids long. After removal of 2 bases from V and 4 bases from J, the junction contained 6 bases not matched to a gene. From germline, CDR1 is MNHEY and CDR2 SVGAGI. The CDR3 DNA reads TGTGCCAGCAGTTACGGAGCGGGGGGCGGATACAATGAGCAGTTCTTC. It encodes CASSYGAGGGYNEQFF.

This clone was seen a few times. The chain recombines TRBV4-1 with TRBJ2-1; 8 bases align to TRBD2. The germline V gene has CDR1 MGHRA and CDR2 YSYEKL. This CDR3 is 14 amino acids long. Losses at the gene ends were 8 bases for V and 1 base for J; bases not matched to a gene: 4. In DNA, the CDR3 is TGCGCCAGCCGGGGGGGGTTGTCCTACAATGAGCAGTTCTTC. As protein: CASRGGLSYNEQFF.

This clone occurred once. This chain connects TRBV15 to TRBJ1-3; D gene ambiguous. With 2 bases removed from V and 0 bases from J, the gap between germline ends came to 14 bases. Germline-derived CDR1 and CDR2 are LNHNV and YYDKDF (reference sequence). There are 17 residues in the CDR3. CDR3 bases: TGTGCCACCAGCAGATCTAGGTACCCCCACTCTGGAAACACCATATATTTT. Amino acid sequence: CATSRSRYPHSGNTIYF.

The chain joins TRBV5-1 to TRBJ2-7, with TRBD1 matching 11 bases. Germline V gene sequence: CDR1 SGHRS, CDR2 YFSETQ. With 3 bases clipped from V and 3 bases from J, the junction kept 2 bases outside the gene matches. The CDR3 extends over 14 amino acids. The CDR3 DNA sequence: TGCGCCAGCAGCTGGGACAGGGGGGGCTACGAGCAGTACTTC. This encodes CASSWDRGGYEQYF.

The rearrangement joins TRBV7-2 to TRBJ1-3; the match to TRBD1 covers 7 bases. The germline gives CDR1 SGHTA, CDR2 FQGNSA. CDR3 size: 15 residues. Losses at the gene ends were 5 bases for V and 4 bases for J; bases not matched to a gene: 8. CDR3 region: CASSHAGGPGNTIYF. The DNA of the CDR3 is TGTGCCAGCAGCCACGCAGGGGGGCCAGGAAACACCATATATTTT.